The T cell receptor (beta chain) under discussion was sequenced for a study of blood T cell repertoires in COVID-19. The overall study: Acute and convalescent COVID-19 specimens originated in the United States, Italy and Spain.

Per the original methods: Nucleated cell number was recorded as an estimate derived from reference gene primer amplification. TCRdb keeps only in-frame clones here, not all; method: immunoSEQ multiplex PCR. V, J and clone size derive from that table, while D and trimming were established from the DNA sequence. The sample lists around 150,000 clones, 70% to 80% occurring once. V was pared by 0 bases and J by 2 bases, with 5 bases of the junction left unmatched. The CDR3 is 16 amino acids. Germline V gene sequence: CDR1 MNHEY, CDR2 SVGAGI. The genes are TRBV6-5 and TRBJ2-3; 7 positions match TRBD1. The sample consisted of peripheral blood. The origin of this receptor is a man aged 60-69 years who had recovered from COVID-19. This CDR3 is CASSYSRGQATDTQYF. The CDR3 DNA is TGTGCCAGCAGTTACTCACGTGGACAGGCCACAGATACGCAGTATTTT.